This TCR beta chain was retrieved from a study of radiotherapy plus CTLA-4 blockade in lung cancer. Study details: Roughly a sixth of enrolled patients responded objectively, and about 30% had disease control.

To note about this clone: The antigen is not known.

Findings and caveats of the study: Blood-borne expansion of tumor-derived TCR clones followed radiotherapy plus ipilimumab. Early clonal dynamics of blood T cells, together with interferon-beta, were reported as the best response predictor.

The data were produced by immunoSEQ multiplex PCR, yet TCRdb's version contains in-frame clones alone and is incomplete. In the table there are around 56,000 clones, around 79% of which are singletons. Germline loops: CDR1 SGHRS, CDR2 YFSETQ. The CDR3 is made up of 14 amino acids. With 5 bases clipped from V and 5 bases from J, the junction kept 5 bases outside the gene matches. The sample was peripheral blood, taken from a patient treated with radiotherapy plus ipilimumab. The TCR was taken from a human donor with non-small cell lung cancer who had a complete response to radiotherapy plus ipilimumab. The chain has TRBV5-1 and TRBJ2-1, with 9 bases aligning to TRBD2. CDR3 nucleotides: TGCGCCAGCAGTAAGCGGGAGGCTCACAATGAGCAGTTCTTC. Amino acid sequence: CASSKREAHNEQFF.